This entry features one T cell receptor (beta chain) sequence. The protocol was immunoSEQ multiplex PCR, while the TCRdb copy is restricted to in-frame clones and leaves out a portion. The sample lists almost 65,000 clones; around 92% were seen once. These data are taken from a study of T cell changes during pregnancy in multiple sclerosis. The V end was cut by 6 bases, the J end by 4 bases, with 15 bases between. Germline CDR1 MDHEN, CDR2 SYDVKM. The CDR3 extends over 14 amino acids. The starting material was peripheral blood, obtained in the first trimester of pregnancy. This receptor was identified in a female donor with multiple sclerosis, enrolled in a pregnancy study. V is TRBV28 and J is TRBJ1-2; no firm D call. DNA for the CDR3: TGTGCCAGCAGCCCTTCCCCGAGACTCTATGGCTACACCTTC. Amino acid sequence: CASSPSPRLYGYTF.